This T cell receptor beta chain was observed in a study of T-cell reconstitution after alpha-beta-depleted transplantation in children. It was with unique molecular identifiers that the TCRbeta library was prepared. One entry per CDR3 protein, called by TCRdb with MiXCR from the PCR reads. The sample consists of about 200,000 distinct CDR3 sequences, approximately 6% of them appearing once. This clonotype has ten or more counts. Antigen unknown. Broader study findings: Diversity and T-cell counts at one year after transplant derived mostly from new T cells.

The material sequenced was PBMCs, taken before TCRalphabeta/CD19-depleted stem cell transplant. The receptor comes from a girl in the first two years of life with combined immunodeficiency, due to receive a stem cell transplant.

The CDR3 DNA sequence: TGCAGTGCTGATAAAACGGGAAACTATGGCTACACCTTC. Its translation: CSADKTGNYGYTF. The chain links TRBV20-1 to TRBJ1-2; D ambiguous. Trimming removed 5 bases at V and 2 bases at J, with 12 bases between. This CDR3 region has 13 residues. From germline, CDR1 is DFQATT and CDR2 SNEGSKA (reference sequence).